One and the same sample provided the 26 T cell receptor beta chains below, sequenced in a study of blood T cells in healthy people across ages. For the second PCR, which ran for roughly 6 to 12 cycles, a sample-barcoded 5' primer and a J-beta primer mix were used. TCRdb used MiXCR to reprocess the 5' RACE reads, holding one entry per CDR3 protein. In the table there are about 1 million distinct CDR3 sequences, roughly 24% of which are singletons. Another study also made use of these data, one on T cells of mothers and their children.

The sample consisted of blood. The receptors originated from a girl between 2 and 10 years old in good health.

The chain carries TRBV12-5 and TRBJ1-5; D is uncertain. V lost 6 bases to trimming and J lost 3 bases, with 15 bases between them. CDR1 and CDR2 (germline): LGHNT, FRNRAP. This CDR3 is 15 amino acids long. The CDR3 is CASGPGSAANQPQHF. CDR3 sequence (DNA): TGTGCTAGTGGGCCGGGGTCAGCAGCCAATCAGCCCCAGCATTTT.

The genes are TRBV7-9 and TRBJ1-4; D is unresolved. Germline CDR1 is SEHNR and CDR2 is FQNEAQ (reference sequence). The CDR3 has 14 amino acids. V dropped 4 bases and J dropped 2 bases, with 8 bases sitting between them. Written as DNA, the CDR3 is TGTGCCAGCAGCTACGGGCTTACTAATGAAAAACTGTTTTTT. It specifies CASSYGLTNEKLFF.

This clonotype was seen a few times. This chain uses TRBV20-1 with TRBJ2-2; D remains unclear. The CDR3 spans 14 residues. Germline-derived CDR1 and CDR2 are DFQATT and SNEGSKA (reference sequence). V was trimmed by 0 bases and J by 4 bases, leaving 9 bases between them. CDR3 coding DNA: TGCAGTGCTAGAGATCTCACGAGCACCGGGGAGCTGTTTTTT. Protein sequence: CSARDLTSTGELFF.

The V gene is TRBV4-2, the J gene TRBJ2-1; D not resolved. Germline-derived CDR1 and CDR2 are LGHNA and YNFKEQ. The CDR3 runs 20 residues. V was trimmed by 4 bases and J by 0 bases, leaving 25 bases between them. DNA of the CDR3: TGTGCCAGCAGCCGCCCCGGCTTCCGCGGAGTAGAGCGCTCCTACAATGAGCAGTTCTTC. As protein: CASSRPGFRGVERSYNEQFF.

This clonotype has a handful of counts. The chain is built from TRBV20-1 and TRBJ2-1; D perhaps matches TRBD2 (5 bases). The length of the CDR3 is 16 residues. Germline V gene sequence: CDR1 DFQATT, CDR2 SNEGSKA (reference sequence). Trimming removed 2 bases from V and 0 bases from J, with 14 bases in between. CDR3 bases: TGCAGTGCTAGACCGCGAGCGGTAAGCTCCTACAATGAGCAGTTCTTC. This sequence encodes CSARPRAVSSYNEQFF.

The chain is built from TRBV10-3 and TRBJ1-4; 11 bases are a match to TRBD1. Losses at the gene ends were 9 bases for V and 5 bases for J; bases not matched to a gene: 2. Germline V CDR1 and CDR2: ENHRY, SYGVKD. This CDR3 is 13 amino acids long. In DNA form, the CDR3 reads TGTGCCATTTGGGACAGGGGGAATGAAAAACTGTTTTTT. Protein: CAIWDRGNEKLFF.

The chain couples TRBV4-3 to TRBJ1-2, with D hard to call. The CDR3 has 15 amino acids. The ends were cut back, 4 bases at V and 4 bases at J, with 16 bases in the middle. Germline-derived CDR1 and CDR2 are LGHNA and YSLEER. The CDR3 DNA follows: TGCGCCAGCAGCCCCGAACCTCAAGGGAGCTATGGCTACACCTTC. It yields the protein CASSPEPQGSYGYTF.

There are a few counts of this clonotype. This sequence joins TRBV4-3 and TRBJ2-1, with unresolved D. Germline CDR1 reads LGHNA; CDR2 reads YSLEER. With 0 bases removed from V and 4 bases from J, the gap between germline ends came to 10 bases. CDR3 length equals 15 residues. The CDR3 spells CASSQDFGLYNEQFF. The CDR3 nucleotides read TGCGCCAGCAGCCAAGATTTCGGATTGTACAATGAGCAGTTCTTC.

About this clonotype: Sequence at one end of the junction differs from germline and may be a read error. The gene calls are TRBV6-6 and TRBJ1-1; D gene unclear. This CDR3 has 14 residues. Germline CDR1 reads MNHNY; CDR2 reads SVGAGI (reference sequence). The CDR3 protein is CASSYSNLGVEAFF. The CDR3 DNA reads TGTGCCAGTAGTTACTCGAATTTAGGTGTCGAAGCTTTCTTT.

This clonotype appeared a few times. J is TRBJ2-1 and V is TRBV5-1; tentative D call: TRBD2 (6 bases). Germline V gives CDR1 SGHRS, CDR2 YFSETQ. This CDR3 comprises 15 residues. V lost 0 bases to trimming and J lost 3 bases, with 10 bases between them. In nucleotides, the CDR3 is TGCGCCAGCAGCTTGGGGGACTCAGGCTACAATGAGCAGTTCTTC. Amino acids: CASSLGDSGYNEQFF. Complete variable domain (other parts from reference TRBV5-1 and TRBJ2-1): KAGVTQTPRYLIKTRGQQVTLSCSPISGHRSVSWYQQTPGQGLQFLFEYFSETQRNKGNFPGRFSGRQFSNSRSEMNVSTLELGDSALYLCASSLGDSGYNEQFFGPGTRLTVL.

The chain combines TRBV25-1 with TRBJ2-5; D gene unclear. Judging by the DNA end, TRBJ2-7 fits better; the J call may be wrong. Germline values: CDR1 MGHDK, CDR2 SYGVNS. The CDR3 has 14 residues. CDR3 DNA: TGTGCCAGCAGTCCGCAAACCGACCGGTACGAGCAGTACTTC. This sequence encodes CASSPQTDRYEQYF.

The chain links TRBV7-8 to TRBJ1-2; D is unresolved. CDR3 length equals 12 residues. V shed 5 bases and J shed 7 bases, with 11 bases lying between them. Germline V gene data show CDR1 as SGHVS and CDR2 as FQNEAQ. The CDR3 bases are TGTGCCAGCAGCCCCCCGGTGGGTGGCTACACCTTC. This codes for CASSPPVGGYTF.

The chain couples TRBV5-1 to TRBJ1-2; maybe TRBD1 (6 bases). Germline CDR1 SGHRS, CDR2 YFSETQ. V shed 0 bases and J shed 7 bases, with 16 bases lying between them. This CDR3 has 15 amino acids. The CDR3 protein is CASSLEAGAIGGYTF. CDR3 in DNA: TGCGCCAGCAGCTTGGAGGCGGGGGCGATCGGTGGCTACACCTTC.

The V call is TRBV3-1, the J call TRBJ1-2, with D perhaps matching TRBD1 (6 bases). The CDR3 spans 15 residues. Trimming removed 6 bases from V and 5 bases from J, with 19 bases in between. Germline V gene lookup returns CDR1 LGHDT and CDR2 YNNKEL (reference sequence). The CDR3 sequence: CASSPPDSSWYGYTF. DNA of the CDR3: TGTGCCAGCAGTCCTCCGGACAGCTCTTGGTATGGCTACACCTTC.

The gene calls are TRBV29-1 and TRBJ2-2; D may match TRBD1 or TRBD2 (6 bases each). V lost 6 bases and J lost 4, with 21 bases in between. This CDR3 is built from 16 residues. Germline V gene lookup returns CDR1 SQVTM and CDR2 ANQGSEA. The CDR3 DNA reads as TGCAGCGTGCGCTCGGGGGCCGGCCAGGCCACCGGGGAGCTGTTTTTT. Protein product: CSVRSGAGQATGELFF.

This clonotype was found a few times. This sequence joins TRBV20-1 and TRBJ1-2; 11 bases match TRBD1. J lost 2 bases, V lost 1 base, and 3 bases had no gene match. The germline CDR1 and CDR2 sequences are DFQATT and SNEGSKA (reference sequence). The CDR3 contains 15 residues. CDR3 sequence reads: CSARGRDRGNYGYTF. The CDR3 coding sequence is TGCAGTGCTAGAGGTCGGGACAGGGGGAACTATGGCTACACCTTC.

The chain has TRBV15 and TRBJ2-7; 8 bases match TRBD2. Germline CDR1 LNHNV, CDR2 YYDKDF (reference sequence). The CDR3 loop spans 18 amino acids. V shed 1 base and J 9 bases; nucleotides not matched to a gene: 20. The CDR3 is CATSRVQGLTSEVRAQYF. Here the CDR3 DNA reads TGTGCCACCAGCAGAGTTCAGGGCTTGACTAGCGAGGTTCGGGCGCAGTACTTC.

The V call is TRBV7-3, the J call TRBJ1-2; the match to TRBD1 covers 7 bases. In germline, CDR1 is SGHTA, CDR2 FQGTGA. The CDR3 totals 16 residues. Germline trimming cut 3 bases from V and 3 bases from J; bases unmatched to any gene: 10. The CDR3: CASSLTGQPHYYGYTF. The CDR3 nucleotides are TGTGCCAGCAGCTTGACGGGACAGCCCCACTACTATGGCTACACCTTC.

This rearrangement joins TRBV3-1 to TRBJ2-5; D is uncertain. The J call may be wrong; the DNA end is better matched by TRBJ2-1. Per the germline V gene, CDR1 is LGHDT and CDR2 is YNNKEL (reference sequence). CDR3 length equals 14 residues. DNA for the CDR3: TGTGCCAGCAGTCCCAGAGCTACCGTCGATGAGCAGTTCTTC. It specifies CASSPRATVDEQFF.

This clonotype came up a few times. The chain links TRBV29-1 to TRBJ2-2; TRBD2 agrees at 8 bases. Germline V gene sequence: CDR1 SQVTM, CDR2 ANQGSEA. The CDR3 length is 14 residues. Germline trimming cut 6 bases from V and 2 bases from J; bases unmatched to any gene: 5. As DNA, the CDR3 is TGCAGCGTCGGTAGCGGGGTCAACACCGGGGAGCTGTTTTTT. Translation gives CSVGSGVNTGELFF.

This clonotype was seen a few times. V and J are TRBV6-6 and TRBJ2-7, with 9 bases identical to TRBD2. Looked up from germline, CDR1 is MNHNY and CDR2 is SVGAGI (reference sequence). V was clipped by 6 bases and J by 6 bases; unmatched bases: 12. This CDR3 is built from 15 residues. This CDR3 is CASRIPGGSGGEQYF. CDR3 nucleotides: TGTGCCAGCAGGATCCCCGGTGGTAGCGGGGGCGAGCAGTACTTC.

This chain links TRBV5-1 with TRBJ1-5; 7 bases match TRBD1. Germline V gene sequence: CDR1 SGHRS, CDR2 YFSETQ. J lost 3 bases, V lost 4 bases, and 7 bases had no gene match. This CDR3 has 15 amino acids. In DNA, the CDR3 is TGCGCCAGCAGCCCTGACAGGGCAGACAATCAGCCCCAGCATTTT. Amino acids: CASSPDRADNQPQHF.

This clonotype was picked up a small number of times. It is likely a read error, because the conserved phenylalanine at the end of the CDR3 is missing. The chain employs TRBV20-1 and TRBJ1-1; no definite D call. CDR1 is DFQATT, CDR2 SNEGSKA, per germline (reference sequence). Trimming stripped 0 bases from V and 3 bases from J, with 8 bases between. The CDR3 is made up of 13 amino acids. The CDR3 DNA sequence: TGCAGTGCTAGAGAATATGGGGACACTGAAGCTTTCTCT. Translating it yields CSAREYGDTEAFS.

This clonotype turned up a few times. The chain carries TRBV10-3 and TRBJ2-7, with D possibly matching TRBD2 (5 bases). This CDR3 has 13 residues. Between the trimmed V and J ends, which lost 10 bases and 1 base, there was a span of 14 bases. Germline V lookup: CDR1 ENHRY, CDR2 SYGVKD. Here the CDR3 DNA reads TGTGCCAGCACCAAGGACTCTTCCTACGAGCAGTACTTC. Protein product: CASTKDSSYEQYF.

Only a few counts were recorded for this clonotype. The rearrangement joins TRBV15 to TRBJ2-7; D call uncertain. The V end was cut by 4 bases, the J end by 7 bases, with 23 bases between. This CDR3 has 16 amino acids. Germline loops: CDR1 LNHNV, CDR2 YYDKDF (reference sequence). CDR3 DNA sequence: TGTGCCACCAGCAAGTTTCCCAGATCAGAGGTACAAGAGCAGTACTTC. This encodes CATSKFPRSEVQEQYF.

The chain joins TRBV14 to TRBJ1-6; D is uncertain. Germline-derived CDR1 and CDR2 are SGHDN and FVKESK. The length of the CDR3 is 17 residues. V lost 3 bases, J lost 9 bases, and 21 bases lay in between. The CDR3 sequence: CASSQFYRVARGSPLHF. The CDR3 DNA reads as TGTGCCAGCAGCCAGTTTTATCGGGTTGCCCGCGGTTCACCCCTCCACTTT. Drawing the rest from reference TRBV14 and TRBJ1-6, the complete variable domain is EAGVTQFPSHSVIEKGQTVTLRCDPISGHDNLYWYRRVMGKEIKFLLHFVKESKQDESGMPNNRFLAERTGGTYSTLKVQPAELEDSGVYFCASSQFYRVARGSPLHFGNGTRLTVT.